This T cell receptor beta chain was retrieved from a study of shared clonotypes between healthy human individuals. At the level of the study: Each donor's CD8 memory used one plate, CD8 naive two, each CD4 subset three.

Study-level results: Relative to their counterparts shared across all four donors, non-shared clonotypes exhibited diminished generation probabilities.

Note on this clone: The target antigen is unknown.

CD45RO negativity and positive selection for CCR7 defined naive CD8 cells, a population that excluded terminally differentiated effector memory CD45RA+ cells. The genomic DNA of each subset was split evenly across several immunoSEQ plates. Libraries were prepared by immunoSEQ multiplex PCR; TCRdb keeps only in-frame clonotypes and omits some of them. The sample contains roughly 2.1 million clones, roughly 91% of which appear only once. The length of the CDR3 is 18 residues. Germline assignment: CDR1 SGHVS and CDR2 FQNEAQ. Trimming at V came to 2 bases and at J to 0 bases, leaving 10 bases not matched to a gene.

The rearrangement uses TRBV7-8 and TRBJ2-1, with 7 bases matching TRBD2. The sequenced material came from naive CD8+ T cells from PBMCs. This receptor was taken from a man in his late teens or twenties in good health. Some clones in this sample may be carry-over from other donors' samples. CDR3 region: CASSLLRASGNSYNEQFF. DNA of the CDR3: TGTGCCAGCAGCTTATTAAGGGCTAGCGGAAACTCCTACAATGAGCAGTTCTTC.